There are a few counts of the clone carrying this TCR beta chain. Its target is unknown. The CDR3 is made up of 16 amino acids. From germline, CDR1 is SNHLY and CDR2 FYNNEI. V was trimmed by 6 bases and J by 2 bases, leaving 17 bases between them. The data were obtained in a study of identical twins. General study points: Invariant MAIT and iNKT cells may have partly biased zero-insertion analyses.

TCRdb independently ran MiXCR on the 5' RACE reads; one entry per CDR3 protein. The profile shows some 460,000 distinct CDR3 sequences, 12% to 15% of them singletons. A further study also used this sample, focusing on yellow fever vaccine responses in identical twins.

This chain connects TRBV2 to TRBJ2-1; perhaps TRBD2 as D (6 bases). The TCR originated in a woman aged 18 to 35 in good health. The material sequenced was CD4+ T cells sorted from blood. The CDR3 spells CASRTGGMGPYNEQFF. CDR3 DNA: TGTGCCAGCAGGACTGGGGGGATGGGTCCCTACAATGAGCAGTTCTTC.